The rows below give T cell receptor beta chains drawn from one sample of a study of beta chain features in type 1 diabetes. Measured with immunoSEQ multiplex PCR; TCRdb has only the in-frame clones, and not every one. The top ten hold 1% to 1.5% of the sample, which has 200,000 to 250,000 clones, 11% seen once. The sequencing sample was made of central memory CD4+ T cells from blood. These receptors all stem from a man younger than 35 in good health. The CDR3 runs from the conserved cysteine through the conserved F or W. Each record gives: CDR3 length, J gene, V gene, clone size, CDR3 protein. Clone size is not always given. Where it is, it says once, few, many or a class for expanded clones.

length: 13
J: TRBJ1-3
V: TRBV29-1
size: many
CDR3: CSVRKGTGNTIYF

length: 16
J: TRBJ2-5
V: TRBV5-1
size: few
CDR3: CASSLAEPASGETQYF

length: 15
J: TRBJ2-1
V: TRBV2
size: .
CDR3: CASSPIAGLGNEQFF

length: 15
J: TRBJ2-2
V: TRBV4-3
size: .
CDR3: CASSQELGSTGELFF

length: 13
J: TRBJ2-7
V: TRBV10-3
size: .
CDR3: CAISEAGVVEQYF

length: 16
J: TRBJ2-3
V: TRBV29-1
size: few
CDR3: CSVEDQVQGAWDTQYF

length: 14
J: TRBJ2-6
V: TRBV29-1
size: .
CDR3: CSVGQLSGANVLTF

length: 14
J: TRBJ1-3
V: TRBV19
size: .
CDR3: CASSTGSSGNTIYF

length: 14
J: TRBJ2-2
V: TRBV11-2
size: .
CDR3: CASRLEGDTGELFF

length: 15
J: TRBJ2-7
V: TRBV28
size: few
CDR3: CASSQLKGGLYEQYF

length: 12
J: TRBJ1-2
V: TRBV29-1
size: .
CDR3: CSVGGQSYGYTF

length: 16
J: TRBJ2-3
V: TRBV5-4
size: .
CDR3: CASRDSVAGLTDTQYF

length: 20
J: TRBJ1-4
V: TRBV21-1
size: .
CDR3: CASSKPPPPHTGATNEKLFF